This T cell receptor (beta chain) was identified during a study of cytomegalovirus exposure and HLA in healthy donors. CDR3 size: 12 residues. Germline-derived CDR1 and CDR2 are SEHNR and FQNEAQ (reference sequence). V was shortened by 5 bases and J by 6 bases, with 11 bases between the two germline ends. This clone was seen only a few times. PCR involved 60 Vbeta and 13 Jbeta primers. Using immunoSEQ multiplex PCR, the repertoire was profiled, and TCRdb retains in-frame clones only, with some absent. Found here are 95,000 to 100,000 clones, around 9.6% of them singletons; the top ten hold 4.5% to 6.5%.

The chain is built from TRBV7-9 and TRBJ2-7; a weak D match, TRBD1 (6 bases). Sequencing used PBMCs. This TCR derives from a man between 45 and 60 years old in good health and CMV-seropositive. CDR3 residues: CASSPQGAEQYF. The CDR3 DNA sequence: TGTGCCAGCAGCCCACAGGGTGCCGAGCAGTACTTC.